The 32 T cell receptor beta chains below were found in one sample sequenced in a study of blood T cells in healthy people across ages. A second 7 to 11 cycle PCR used barcoded and J-beta primers. TCRdb independently ran MiXCR on the 5' RACE reads; one entry per CDR3 protein. Of about 720,000 distinct CDR3 sequences listed, roughly 20% are singletons. Sequenced: blood. These receptors were taken from a man between 65 and 85 years old in good health.

The V gene is TRBV7-8, the J gene TRBJ1-4; D remains ambiguous. The CDR3 has 14 amino acids. Germline loops: CDR1 SGHVS, CDR2 FQNEAQ. Trimming stripped 5 bases from V and 4 bases from J, with 11 bases between. CDR3 coding DNA: TGTGCCAGCAGCGAGACCGAACTTAATGAAAAACTGTTTTTT. Its protein product is CASSETELNEKLFF.

This clonotype has just a few counts. This sequence joins TRBV7-9 and TRBJ1-4; possible D gene TRBD1, 6 bases. V lost 0 bases and J 6 bases, leaving 8 bases between the germline ends. The CDR3 is made up of 14 amino acids. Germline-derived CDR1 and CDR2 are SEHNR and FQNEAQ (reference sequence). The CDR3 sequence is CASSLARGDEKLFF. In DNA, the CDR3 is TGTGCCAGCAGCTTAGCCAGGGGAGATGAAAAACTGTTTTTT. The whole variable domain, filled in from reference TRBV7-9 and TRBJ1-4, reads DTGVSQNPRHKITKRGQNVTFRCDPISEHNRLYWYRQTLGQGPEFLTYFQNEAQLEKSRLLSDRFSAERPKGSFSTLEIQRTEQGDSAMYLCASSLARGDEKLFFGSGTQLSVL.

This chain joins TRBV3-1 and TRBJ2-3; 7 bases align to TRBD2. The CDR3 spans 16 residues. V shed 6 bases, J shed 0 bases, and the junction held 9 bases outside the gene matches. Germline CDR1 reads LGHDT; CDR2 reads YNNKEL (reference sequence). The CDR3 protein is CASRDLGGGSTDTQYF. The CDR3 DNA reads TGTGCCAGCAGGGATCTGGGCGGGGGTAGCACAGATACGCAGTATTTT.

This clonotype showed up just a few times. This sequence joins TRBV20-1 and TRBJ2-3, with TRBD2 as a possible D gene (5 bases). The germline CDR1 and CDR2 sequences are DFQATT and SNEGSKA (reference sequence). CDR3 length: 15 residues. Trimming stripped 0 bases from V and 5 bases from J, with 15 bases between. CDR3 loop: CSAREDLAPRDTQYF. CDR3 nucleotide sequence: TGCAGTGCTAGAGAGGACCTAGCCCCAAGAGATACGCAGTATTTT.

The chain is built from TRBV19 and TRBJ1-2; TRBD1 aligns across 11 bases. The V gene end was trimmed by 6 bases and the J gene end by 3 bases; junction bases not matched to a gene: 6. The CDR3 consists of 15 residues. From germline, CDR1 is LNHDA and CDR2 SQIVND (reference sequence). The CDR3 spells CASRQPGQGDYGYTF. CDR3 DNA: TGTGCCAGTAGACAACCGGGACAGGGGGACTATGGCTACACCTTC. The full variable domain, its missing parts supplied by reference TRBV19 and TRBJ1-2, is DGGITQSPKYLFRKEGQNVTLSCEQNLNHDAMYWYRQDPGQGLRLIYYSQIVNDFQKGDIAEGYSVSREKKESFPLTVTSAQKNPTAFYLCASRQPGQGDYGYTFGSGTRLTVV.

This clonotype has only a few counts. The genes are TRBV3-1 and TRBJ2-1; perhaps TRBD2 as D (5 bases). The V gene's germline CDR1 is LGHDT and CDR2 YNNKEL (reference sequence). Trimming cost V 3 bases and J 4 bases, with 19 bases left between them. The CDR3 has 17 residues. The CDR3 here is CASSHSPEGYLYNEQFF. The CDR3 bases are TGTGCCAGCAGCCATTCCCCCGAGGGCTACCTATACAATGAGCAGTTCTTC.

This clonotype came up a few times. The genes are TRBV7-9 and TRBJ1-1; 9 bases match TRBD1. The CDR3 contains 17 residues. CDR1 and CDR2 from the germline V gene are SEHNR and FQNEAQ (reference sequence). V shed 1 base, J shed 1 base, and the junction held 7 bases outside the gene matches. The CDR3 DNA follows: TGTGCCAGCAGCTTAGATGGGACAGGGAAGTCGAACACTGAAGCTTTCTTT. This encodes CASSLDGTGKSNTEAFF.

The V gene is TRBV6-5, the J gene TRBJ2-5; tentative D call: TRBD1 (5 bases). The V gene lost 2 bases and the J gene lost 5 bases, with 15 bases spanning the gap. Germline V lookup: CDR1 MNHEY, CDR2 SVGAGI. The length of the CDR3 is 15 residues. The DNA of the CDR3 is TGTGCCAGCAGTTACGGCTCGGTGGGGCGGGAGACCCAGTACTTC. Its translation: CASSYGSVGRETQYF.

This clonotype was observed a handful of times. V is TRBV3-1 and J is TRBJ2-5, with TRBD2 identical over 11 bases. Unmatched junction bases numbered 7, after V lost 1 base and J lost 0 bases. This CDR3 has 18 amino acids. The germline gives CDR1 LGHDT, CDR2 YNNKEL (reference sequence). DNA for the CDR3: TGTGCCAGCAGCCAAGGTTTACTAGCGGGGGCGTACCAAGAGACCCAGTACTTC. Its protein is CASSQGLLAGAYQETQYF.

The V gene is TRBV2, the J gene TRBJ1-4; no firm D call. Germline CDR1 is SNHLY and CDR2 is FYNNEI. This CDR3 has 13 amino acids. V shed 8 bases and J shed 0 bases, with 7 bases lying between them. The CDR3 sequence: CASATATNEKLFF. CDR3 DNA: TGTGCCAGCGCTACGGCAACTAATGAAAAACTGTTTTTT.

In this sample, this clonotype turned up a few times. The chain uses TRBV6-1 and TRBJ2-7; D gene uncertain. Germline V lookup: CDR1 MNHNS, CDR2 SASEGT. Trimming left V 8 bases short and J 4 bases short, with 18 bases between. The CDR3 is made up of 14 amino acids. The CDR3 nucleotides are TGTGCCAGCGGCCGACACGAGGTTGGATACGAGCAGTACTTC. This translates into CASGRHEVGYEQYF.

Notes on this clonotype: The junction and the germline gene differ at one end; a read error may be behind it. The gene calls are TRBV20-1 and TRBJ2-3; the D gene is possibly TRBD1 (6 bases). Germline V lookup: CDR1 DFQATT, CDR2 SNEGSKA (reference sequence). The CDR3 runs to 13 residues. This CDR3 is CSAFKTGTDTPYF. CDR3 DNA sequence: TGCAGTGCTTTCAAGACAGGCACAGATACGCCGTATTTT.

This chain uses TRBV27 with TRBJ1-2; D remains ambiguous. The CDR3 has 11 amino acids. The germline V gene encodes CDR1 MNHEY and CDR2 SMNVEV (reference sequence). V shed 11 bases and J shed 4 bases, with 11 bases lying between them. The CDR3 nucleotides are TGTGCCCTTGCGCGGGGCTATGGCTACACCTTC. Residues: CALARGYGYTF.

Points on this clonotype: At one end the junction does not follow the germline gene, possibly because of a read error. The V gene is TRBV6-1, the J gene TRBJ2-1; 9 bases line up with TRBD2. The CDR3 consists of 15 residues. Germline values: CDR1 MNHNS, CDR2 SASEGT. In DNA form, the CDR3 reads TGTGCCAACAGTCTAGCGGGGACCACCTACAATGAGCAGTTCTTC. This codes for CANSLAGTTYNEQFF.

This clonotype showed up just a few times. The CDR3 region is CSARENNAQGAFGNQPQHF. For the CDR3, the DNA is TGCAGTGCTAGAGAGAATAACGCACAGGGGGCGTTCGGCAATCAGCCCCAGCATTTT. The chain links TRBV20-1 to TRBJ1-5; TRBD1 matches at 9 bases. The CDR3 loop spans 19 amino acids. CDR1 is DFQATT and CDR2 is SNEGSKA in the germline V gene (reference sequence). Trimming removed 0 bases from V and 2 bases from J; junction bases left unmatched: 14.

This chain connects TRBV7-9 to TRBJ2-5; D ambiguous. The CDR3 has 12 amino acids. The V end was cut by 1 base, the J end by 7 bases, with 7 bases between. CDR1 is SEHNR and CDR2 is FQNEAQ in the germline V gene (reference sequence). The CDR3 here is CASSLVGVTQYF. The CDR3 DNA sequence: TGTGCCAGCAGCTTAGTAGGAGTGACCCAGTACTTC.

V gene TRBV14 combines with J gene TRBJ1-1; D remains unclear. The CDR3 contains 16 residues. V was clipped by 2 bases and J by 0 bases, with 13 bases between them. Germline V gene sequence: CDR1 SGHDN, CDR2 FVKESK. CDR3 loop: CASSQKSGRLNTEAFF. In nucleotides, the CDR3 is TGTGCCAGCAGCCAAAAGTCCGGACGATTGAACACTGAAGCTTTCTTT.

This clonotype came up a few times. The V and J genes are TRBV20-1 and TRBJ2-6; D is unclear. The ends were cut back, 3 bases at V and 2 bases at J, with 8 bases in the middle. Germline V gives CDR1 DFQATT, CDR2 SNEGSKA (reference sequence). The CDR3 is 14 residues long. The CDR3 reads CSASNSPGANVLTF. DNA of the CDR3: TGCAGTGCTAGTAACAGCCCTGGGGCCAACGTCCTGACTTTC.

This clonotype has just a few counts. The V gene is TRBV20-1, the J gene TRBJ2-1; TRBD2 agrees at 8 bases. The length of the CDR3 is 17 residues. Trimming at V came to 2 bases and at J to 4 bases, leaving 13 bases not matched to a gene. The germline CDR1 and CDR2 sequences are DFQATT and SNEGSKA (reference sequence). In DNA form, the CDR3 reads TGCAGTGCTAGACCGAGTCGGAGCGGGAGTTGGTACAATGAGCAGTTCTTC. Protein: CSARPSRSGSWYNEQFF.

The chain uses TRBV3-1 and TRBJ1-5; D perhaps matches TRBD1 (5 bases). Trimming cost V 4 bases and J 1 base, with 11 bases left between them. Germline CDR1 reads LGHDT; CDR2 reads YNNKEL (reference sequence). This CDR3 is built from 15 residues. Written as DNA, the CDR3 is TGTGCCAGCAGCCCCGGGGGGGTGAGCAATCAGCCCCAGCATTTT. Its protein is CASSPGGVSNQPQHF.

This sequence joins TRBV7-7 and TRBJ2-1, with 11 positions matching TRBD2. The CDR3 is 15 residues long. From germline, CDR1 is SSHAT and CDR2 FNYEAQ (reference sequence). After removal of 7 bases from V and 8 bases from J, the junction contained 10 bases not matched to a gene. The CDR3 bases are TGTGCCAGCAACTCAGGGGTAGCGGGAGGGTATGAGCAGTTCTTC. It encodes CASNSGVAGGYEQFF.

The chain carries TRBV2 and TRBJ2-7, with unresolved D. The J call may not be correct, given that the DNA end is closer to TRBJ2-1. The CDR3 covers 12 residues. CDR1 is SNHLY, CDR2 FYNNEI, per germline. The CDR3 region is CASRYLNDEQFF. The CDR3 DNA follows: TGTGCCAGCAGGTATCTGAACGATGAGCAGTTCTTC.

The J gene is TRBJ2-2, the V gene TRBV11-3; perhaps D is TRBD1 or TRBD2 (5 bases each). Germline values: CDR1 SGHNT, CDR2 YENEEA. The CDR3 sequence is 14 residues long. V gave up 3 bases and J gave up 7 bases, with 12 bases separating them. The CDR3 reads CASSLAGTDGELFF. As DNA, the CDR3 is TGTGCCAGCAGCTTGGCAGGGACGGACGGGGAGCTGTTTTTT.

Only one count was recorded for this clonotype. The V and J genes are TRBV20-1 and TRBJ1-5; possibly TRBD1 for D (5 bases). The CDR3 is made up of 15 amino acids. CDR1 and CDR2 from the germline V gene are DFQATT and SNEGSKA (reference sequence). The CDR3 protein is CSASSREWSNQPQHF. As DNA, the CDR3 is TGCAGCGCCTCTAGCAGGGAGTGGAGCAATCAGCCCCAGCATTTT.

The CDR3 loop reads CASLRPGVKVQETQYF. The CDR3 DNA reads TGTGCCAGCCTCCGCCCCGGGGTAAAGGTCCAAGAGACCCAGTACTTC. This chain connects TRBV5-6 to TRBJ2-5; TRBD2 is a possible D gene (5 bases). The ends were cut back, 7 bases at V and 1 base at J, with 20 bases in the middle. Germline CDR1 and CDR2: SGHDT and YYEEEE. The CDR3 sequence is 16 residues long.

This clonotype was detected a few times. This chain links TRBV20-1 with TRBJ2-3, with D tentatively TRBD1 (6 bases). With 8 bases removed from V and 1 base from J, the gap between germline ends came to 13 bases. This CDR3 is 13 amino acids long. The germline V gene encodes CDR1 DFQATT and CDR2 SNEGSKA (reference sequence). In DNA form, the CDR3 reads TGCAGTACTCAGGGGTCGGGCACAGATACGCAGTATTTT. Translated, it gives CSTQGSGTDTQYF.

This clonotype showed up many times. At one end, the junction sequence differs from germline, possibly due to a read error. V and J are TRBV28 and TRBJ1-1, with 9 bases matching TRBD1. CDR3 length: 16 residues. Germline CDR1 reads MDHEN; CDR2 reads SYDVKM. The CDR3 protein is CASSLPTGGRNTEAFF. The CDR3 nucleotides are TGTGCCAGCAGTTTACCGACAGGGGGAAGGAACACGGAAGCTTTCTTT.

The table lists this clonotype with many counts. The gene calls are TRBV20-1 and TRBJ2-7; 8 bases map to TRBD2. The CDR3 contains 13 residues. From germline, CDR1 is DFQATT and CDR2 SNEGSKA (reference sequence). Trimming at V came to 5 bases and at J to 6 bases, leaving 9 bases not matched to a gene. The CDR3 DNA follows: TGCAGTGCTCCTCGGGGGGGCTCGATCGAGCAGTACTTC. Residues: CSAPRGGSIEQYF.

This clonotype was observed a handful of times. V gene TRBV20-1 combines with J gene TRBJ1-2; 8 bases match TRBD1. Per the germline V gene, CDR1 is DFQATT and CDR2 is SNEGSKA (reference sequence). Trimming at V came to 1 base and at J to 4 bases, leaving 2 bases not matched to a gene. The CDR3 loop spans 13 amino acids. The CDR3 coding sequence is TGCAGTGCTAGAGCGACAGGGGTCTATGGCTACACCTTC. Translating gives CSARATGVYGYTF.

The table lists this clonotype with a few counts. The V and J genes are TRBV10-3 and TRBJ2-7, with D perhaps TRBD1 or TRBD2 (5 bases each). The germline V gene encodes CDR1 ENHRY and CDR2 SYGVKD. Trimming removed 7 bases at V and 3 bases at J, with 16 bases between. This CDR3 region has 14 residues. The CDR3: CAITEKGRDYEQYF. In DNA, the CDR3 is TGTGCCATCACCGAGAAGGGACGAGACTACGAGCAGTACTTC.

This clonotype showed up just a few times. The CDR3 DNA follows: TGTGCCAGCAGAACAGTGCTAGCGGGGGGGCACAATGAGCAGTTCTTC. Protein sequence: CASRTVLAGGHNEQFF. The chain employs TRBV6-1 and TRBJ2-1; 12 positions match TRBD2. The V gene end was trimmed by 6 bases and the J gene end by 5 bases; junction bases not matched to a gene: 8. The CDR3 is 16 residues long. Looked up from germline, CDR1 is MNHNS and CDR2 is SASEGT.

The rearrangement joins TRBV12-3 or TRBV12-4 to TRBJ1-2, with TRBD1 matching 8 bases. This CDR3 has 12 amino acids. V dropped 5 bases and J dropped 6; count of bases not matched to a gene: 2. The CDR3 spells CASSIQGDGYTF. The CDR3 region has the DNA TGTGCCAGCAGTATACAGGGGGATGGCTACACCTTC.